This T cell receptor beta chain appears in the sequencing data of a study of blood T cell repertoires in COVID-19. Study overall: From the United States, Italy and Spain came samples of acute and convalescent COVID-19. Sources were T cells, B-cell-depleted T cells, or PBMCs; the material itself was cDNA or gDNA.

Those enrolled in Seattle joined during active infection and were followed longitudinally afterward. This clone was counted once. V gave up 4 bases and J gave up 2 bases; unmatched junction bases: 9. Germline V gene sequence: CDR1 SGHRS, CDR2 YFSETQ. This CDR3 contains 16 residues. Original handling: Estimation of nucleated cell counts was performed using reference gene primer amplification. The repertoire was sequenced with immunoSEQ multiplex PCR; TCRdb's copy has only in-frame clones and lacks some. The D gene and trimming were derived from the DNA, and the V and J assignments and clone size from that table. The table has some 200,000 clones, around four fifths seen once; the top ten hold 0.9% to 0.95%.

Sequences were obtained from peripheral blood. The receptor comes from a man between 60 and 70 years old with COVID-19, enrolled during active disease. The chain couples TRBV5-1 to TRBJ2-3; 8 bases are shared with TRBD1. The CDR3 DNA is TGCGCCAGCAGCGCCAAGACAGGGGAGGACACAGATACGCAGTATTTT. It translates to CASSAKTGEDTDTQYF.